These 32 T cell receptor beta chains share one sample of origin, sequenced in a study of OX40 agonist ivuxolimab in advanced cancers. Only in-frame clones appear in the TCRdb table, and some are missing; sequencing was by immunoSEQ multiplex PCR. The sample shows 95,000 to 150,000 clones, 93% of them seen only once. Source: CD4+ or CD8+ T cells sorted from blood, taken in a trial of the OX40 agonist ivuxolimab. These receptors all come from an adult with an advanced solid tumor such as melanoma, head and neck, liver or kidney cancer.

The gene calls are TRBV19 and TRBJ2-1; 9 nucleotides agree with TRBD1. The CDR3 length is 16 residues. V dropped 3 bases and J dropped 4; count of bases not matched to a gene: 7. Germline assignment: CDR1 LNHDA and CDR2 SQIVND (reference sequence). The CDR3 here is CASSIAGTGMYNEQFF. The CDR3 bases are TGTGCCAGTAGTATCGCCGGGACAGGGATGTACAATGAGCAGTTCTTC.

The chain combines TRBV19 with TRBJ1-1; D gene unclear. Germline loops: CDR1 LNHDA, CDR2 SQIVND (reference sequence). CDR3 length: 13 residues. Trimming shortened V by 5 bases and J by 1 base, and 8 bases separated the two germline ends. CDR3 region: CASSPSQNTEAFF. The CDR3, as DNA: TGTGCCAGTAGTCCAAGTCAGAACACTGAAGCTTTCTTT.

This chain uses TRBV5-1 with TRBJ2-6; D might be TRBD1 or TRBD2, each matching 5 bases. V lost 4 bases and J 4 bases, leaving 18 bases between the germline ends. This CDR3 has 17 amino acids. Germline loops: CDR1 SGHRS, CDR2 YFSETQ. CDR3 sequence reads: CASSTRVGVSGANVLTF. In DNA form, the CDR3 reads TGCGCCAGCAGCACCCGGGTGGGGGTCTCCGGGGCCAACGTCCTGACTTTC.

This clone was picked up one time. CDR3 sequence (DNA): TGTGCCACCAGCCTGGCCCTCAGACAGGGGGCCTACGAGCAGTACTTC. Translating gives CATSLALRQGAYEQYF. J is TRBJ2-7 and V is TRBV15; TRBD1 matches at 9 bases. The CDR3 contains 16 residues. The trim removed 5 bases at V and 2 bases at J, leaving 10 bases unmatched. The germline gives CDR1 LNHNV, CDR2 YYDKDF (reference sequence). Supplemented by reference TRBV15 and TRBJ2-7, the full variable domain reads DAMVIQNPRYQVTQFGKPVTLSCSQTLNHNVMYWYQQKSSQAPKLLFHYYDKDFNNEADTPDNFQSRRPNTSFCFLDIRSPGLGDTAMYLCATSLALRQGAYEQYFGPGTRLTVT.

The V and J genes are TRBV5-1 and TRBJ2-3; 12 bases agree with TRBD2. Germline V lookup: CDR1 SGHRS, CDR2 YFSETQ. This CDR3 has 19 amino acids. The V and J ends lost 3 bases and 0 bases, in that order; junction bases with no gene match: 11. As DNA, the CDR3 is TGCGCCAGCAGCTCCGAGGTAGGGCTAGCGGGAGGGAGCACAGATACGCAGTATTTT. Translating gives CASSSEVGLAGGSTDTQYF.

J is TRBJ2-1 and V is TRBV19; TRBD1 agrees at 10 bases. The CDR3 loop spans 14 amino acids. With 3 bases clipped from V and 8 bases from J, the junction kept 4 bases outside the gene matches. The germline V gene has CDR1 LNHDA and CDR2 SQIVND (reference sequence). CDR3 coding DNA: TGTGCCAGTAGTATGACAGGGGGCATACATGAGCAGTTCTTC. It codes for CASSMTGGIHEQFF.

In its sample, this clone was seen once. The chain joins TRBV6-5 to TRBJ1-5; D is unresolved. V gave up 6 bases and J gave up 4 bases, with 10 bases separating them. The germline CDR1 and CDR2 sequences are MNHEY and SVGAGI. The CDR3 is made up of 13 amino acids. The CDR3 is CASRRGPNQPQHF. The CDR3 region has the DNA TGTGCCAGCAGGCGAGGCCCGAATCAGCCCCAGCATTTT.

J is TRBJ2-7 and V is TRBV21-1; TRBD1 is the table's D call and was not checked against the DNA. TRBV21-1 is a pseudogene segment. The CDR3 sequence is 14 residues long. CDR3 in amino acids: CASSPAGTFYEQYF. The CDR3, as DNA: TGTGCCAGCTCCCCCGCTGGGACATTCTACGAGCAGTACTTC.

As DNA, the CDR3 is TGTGCCAGCAGTTTGATACAGGGGTTCCCCTACGAGCAGTACTTC. Protein product: CASSLIQGFPYEQYF. This chain links TRBV6-5 with TRBJ2-5; 7 bases fit TRBD1. The J call is uncertain, as TRBJ2-7 better fits the DNA end. The CDR3 is 15 amino acids. Germline CDR1 MNHEY, CDR2 SVGAGI.

The chain uses TRBV11-3 and TRBJ2-3, with TRBD2 identical over 11 bases. Germline CDR1 SGHNT, CDR2 YENEEA. With 2 bases clipped from V and 3 bases from J, the junction kept 13 bases outside the gene matches. There are 19 residues in the CDR3. In DNA form, the CDR3 reads TGTGCCAGCAGCTTATTTTGGCTAGCGGGGGGTAGGTGGACAGATACGCAGTATTTT. Translation: CASSLFWLAGGRWTDTQYF. The full variable domain, with the rest looked up from reference TRBV11-3 and TRBJ2-3, is EAGVVQSPRYKIIEKKQPVAFWCNPISGHNTLYWYLQNLGQGPELLIRYENEEAVDDSQLPKDRFSAERLKGVDSTLKIQPAELGDSAVYLCASSLFWLAGGRWTDTQYFGPGTRLTVL.

On this clone itself: This specimen includes other DNA sequences encoding the same CDR3. The gene calls are TRBV28 and TRBJ2-7; 8 nucleotides align to TRBD2. Trimming removed 6 bases from V and 0 bases from J; junction bases left unmatched: 4. The CDR3 contains 14 residues. CDR1 and CDR2 (germline): MDHEN, SYDVKM. CDR3 in DNA: TGTGCCAGCAGCTTAAGCGGGAGCTCCTACGAGCAGTACTTC. Amino acids: CASSLSGSSYEQYF.

CDR3: CASSIVGTENEKLFF. In DNA form, the CDR3 reads TGTGCCAGTAGTATAGTCGGGACAGAAAATGAAAAACTGTTTTTT. The chain has TRBV19 and TRBJ1-4, with 7 bases fitting TRBD1. J gave up 5 bases and V 1 base, and 4 bases lay outside the gene matches. Germline CDR1 is LNHDA and CDR2 is SQIVND (reference sequence). This CDR3 is 15 amino acids long.

V is TRBV28 and J is TRBJ1-1, with D possibly matching TRBD1 (6 bases). Germline V gene lookup returns CDR1 MDHEN and CDR2 SYDVKM. The CDR3 totals 15 residues. V dropped 6 bases and J dropped 2 bases, with 16 bases sitting between them. CDR3 amino acids: CASSRHVQGNTEAFF. DNA for the CDR3: TGTGCCAGCAGCCGCCACGTACAGGGAAACACTGAAGCTTTCTTT.

The chain's CDR3 is CASSQAGSNQPQHF. For the CDR3, the DNA is TGCGCCAGCAGCCAAGCGGGGAGCAATCAGCCCCAGCATTTT. The rearrangement uses TRBV4-3 and TRBJ1-5, with D hard to call. The germline gives CDR1 LGHNA, CDR2 YSLEER. The CDR3 sequence is 14 residues long. Trimming shortened V by 1 base and J by 1 base, and 5 bases separated the two germline ends.

This chain uses TRBV2 with TRBJ1-3, with D hard to call. Germline CDR1 reads SNHLY; CDR2 reads FYNNEI. This CDR3 is built from 14 residues. Trimming removed 7 bases from V and 4 bases from J, with 14 bases in between. The DNA of the CDR3 is TGTGCCAGCATTATTGCGACTCCCGGAAACACCATATATTTT. It codes for CASIIATPGNTIYF. Full variable domain (rest looked up from reference TRBV2 and TRBJ1-3): EPEVTQTPSHQVTQMGQEVILRCVPISNHLYFYWYRQILGQKVEFLVSFYNNEISEKSEIFDDQFSVERPDGSNFTLKIRSTKLEDSAMYFCASIIATPGNTIYFGEGSWLTVV.

In DNA form, the CDR3 reads TGTGCCAGCTCACCAGGGGTGCAGAACACCGGGGAGCTGTTTTTT. Amino acids: CASSPGVQNTGELFF. This chain uses TRBV18 with TRBJ2-2; D gene unclear. This CDR3 is 15 amino acids long. The germline V gene encodes CDR1 KGHSH and CDR2 LQKENI. The V gene lost 2 bases and the J gene lost 1 base, with 8 bases spanning the gap.

The chain employs TRBV7-9 and TRBJ2-5; D is perhaps TRBD1 (6 bases). The CDR3 loop spans 16 amino acids. Trimming left V 1 base short and J 3 bases short, with 15 bases between. Germline lookup yields CDR1 SEHNR and CDR2 FQNEAQ (reference sequence). DNA of the CDR3: TGTGCCAGCAGCTTAGTGGGACAACTCGCGAAAGAGACCCAGTACTTC. It yields the protein CASSLVGQLAKETQYF.

This sequence joins TRBV5-8 and TRBJ2-5; 7 nucleotides line up with TRBD2. The CDR3 runs to 15 residues. Germline CDR1 and CDR2: SGHTS and YDEGEE. Trimming at V came to 0 bases and at J to 4 bases, leaving 6 bases not matched to a gene. For the CDR3, the DNA is TGTGCCAGCAGCTTGGCCCCGGGGAGGGGAGAGACCCAGTACTTC. This encodes CASSLAPGRGETQYF.

This sequence joins TRBV7-2 and TRBJ2-3, with a possible D match to TRBD2 (5 bases). V lost 5 bases, J lost 2 bases, and 11 bases lay in between. The germline CDR1 and CDR2 sequences are SGHTA and FQGNSA. This CDR3 comprises 14 residues. This chain's CDR3 is CASSLSRDTDTQYF. CDR3 DNA: TGTGCCAGCAGCCTCTCCCGGGACACAGATACGCAGTATTTT. The whole variable domain, filled in from reference TRBV7-2 and TRBJ2-3, reads GAGVSQSPSNKVTEKGKDVELRCDPISGHTALYWYRQSLGQGLEFLIYFQGNSAPDKSGLPSDRFSAERTGGSVSTLTIQRTQQEDSAVYLCASSLSRDTDTQYFGPGTRLTVL.

This rearrangement joins TRBV28 to TRBJ2-5, with 9 bases fitting TRBD2. CDR3 length equals 14 residues. Germline CDR1 and CDR2: MDHEN and SYDVKM. Germline trimming cut 10 bases from V and 4 bases from J; bases unmatched to any gene: 10. Written as DNA, the CDR3 is TGTGCCACCCGGGGTAGCGGGAGAGCAGAGACCCAGTACTTC. Encoded protein: CATRGSGRAETQYF.

For this clone: It is unclear where the CDR3 begins or ends on the DNA, so no DNA is shown, and the CDR3 is as TCRdb lists it. This chain connects TRBV6-6 to TRBJ2-4; the D call of TRBD2 is as the table states it, not checked on the DNA. The germline V gene has CDR1 MNHNY and CDR2 SVGAGI (reference sequence). Both ends counted, the CDR3 spans 16 residues. CDR3 sequence: CASSPEVLRAKNIQYF.

CDR3 amino acids: CASSLGGAGGYTF. For the CDR3, the DNA is TGTGCCAGCAGTTTAGGGGGGGCTGGTGGCTACACCTTC. The chain combines TRBV27 with TRBJ1-2; weak D call: TRBD1 (6 bases). The germline V gene encodes CDR1 MNHEY and CDR2 SMNVEV (reference sequence). There are 13 residues in the CDR3. With 2 bases removed from V and 7 bases from J, the gap between germline ends came to 11 bases.

The chain links TRBV5-6 to TRBJ2-7; TRBD2 might be the D (5 bases). Between the trimmed V and J ends, which lost 0 bases and 5 bases, there was a span of 12 bases. The CDR3 is 14 residues long. Germline V gene sequence: CDR1 SGHDT, CDR2 YYEEEE. CDR3 DNA sequence: TGTGCCAGCAGCTTGGTCGGGGTATCTCACGAGCAGTACTTC. Protein product: CASSLVGVSHEQYF.

The chain carries TRBV29-1 and TRBJ2-5; D is unresolved. CDR1 and CDR2 from the germline V gene are SQVTM and ANQGSEA. The V and J ends lost 8 bases and 5 bases respectively, with 12 bases between them. The CDR3 loop spans 11 amino acids. Here the CDR3 DNA reads TGCAGCCCCCTTTCTGCTGAGACCCAGTACTTC. Translated: CSPLSAETQYF.

This sequence joins TRBV6-6 and TRBJ1-2, with a possible D match to TRBD1 (6 bases). Trimming took off 6 bases at V and 9 bases at J, with 14 bases between the two ends. The CDR3 extends over 12 amino acids. The germline gives CDR1 MNHNY, CDR2 SVGAGI (reference sequence). The CDR3 bases are TGTGCCAGCAGGGCAGGGGAGCATAGCTACACCTTC. Translated: CASRAGEHSYTF.

The V gene is TRBV5-1, the J gene TRBJ2-7, with 7 bases identical to TRBD1. Germline trimming cut 1 base from V and 2 bases from J; bases unmatched to any gene: 6. The CDR3 contains 15 residues. Germline V CDR1 and CDR2: SGHRS, YFSETQ. CDR3 amino acids: CASSLIGTDPYEQYF. The CDR3 nucleotides read TGCGCCAGCAGCTTGATAGGGACAGATCCCTACGAGCAGTACTTC.

In DNA, the CDR3 is TGTGCCAGCAGTAGAAAGACAGGGCGGGCTTCACCCCTCCACTTT. Protein: CASSRKTGRASPLHF. This sequence joins TRBV6-5 and TRBJ1-6; 7 nucleotides agree with TRBD1. V was clipped by 5 bases and J by 9 bases; unmatched bases: 10. This CDR3 is built from 15 residues. Germline-derived CDR1 and CDR2 are MNHEY and SVGAGI.

Comment on this clone: Other nucleotide sequences from this sample produce the same CDR3. The gene calls are TRBV18 and TRBJ2-7; D gene uncertain. The CDR3 is 13 residues long. CDR1 KGHSH and CDR2 LQKENI come from the germline V gene. Trimming shortened V by 2 bases and J by 0 bases, and 5 bases separated the two germline ends. In DNA form, the CDR3 reads TGTGCCAGCTCACCAGGGCTCTCCTACGAGCAGTACTTC. As protein: CASSPGLSYEQYF. The variable domain in full, with the rest retrieved from reference TRBV18 and TRBJ2-7, is NAGVMQNPRHLVRRRGQEARLRCSPMKGHSHVYWYRQLPEEGLKFMVYLQKENIIDESGMPKERFSAEFPKEGPSILRIQQVVRGDSAAYFCASSPGLSYEQYFGPGTRLTVT.

This clone appeared a single time. The V gene is TRBV29-1, the J gene TRBJ2-7, with 11 bases identical to TRBD1. Germline CDR1 SQVTM, CDR2 ANQGSEA. This CDR3 has 12 residues. V trimming: 6 bases; J trimming: 3 bases; junction bases outside the gene matches: 1. CDR3 nucleotides: TGCAGCGTAGGGACAGGGGGCTACGAGCAGTACTTC. Amino acids: CSVGTGGYEQYF.

This chain uses TRBV18 with TRBJ2-7; D remains ambiguous. The germline V gene has CDR1 KGHSH and CDR2 LQKENI. This CDR3 comprises 13 residues. Trimming stripped 3 bases from V and 6 bases from J, with 12 bases between. The CDR3 here is CASSPTTTLEQYF. CDR3 sequence (DNA): TGTGCCAGCTCACCCACGACGACACTCGAGCAGTACTTC.

V usage is TRBV29-1 and J usage is TRBJ1-2; D gene uncertain. V lost 1 base and J 8 bases, leaving 2 bases between the germline ends. CDR3 length equals 9 residues. Per the germline V gene, CDR1 is SQVTM and CDR2 is ANQGSEA. CDR3 region: CSVEGGYTF. Written as DNA, the CDR3 is TGCAGCGTTGAAGGCGGCTACACCTTC.

J is TRBJ1-2 and V is TRBV30, with 8 bases that match TRBD1. V trimming: 1 base; J trimming: 8 bases; junction bases outside the gene matches: 3. Germline values: CDR1 GTSNPN, CDR2 SVGIG (reference sequence). This CDR3 is built from 12 residues. In DNA, the CDR3 is TGTGCCTGGAGTGGGACAGGGAGCGGCTACACCTTC. As protein: CAWSGTGSGYTF.